What follows describes a single TCR beta chain. Profiled with immunoSEQ multiplex PCR; TCRdb holds only in-frame clones, not every one. The sample has tens of thousands of clones; around 92% are singletons. This record comes from a study of T cell changes during pregnancy in multiple sclerosis. Looked up from germline, CDR1 is MNHEY and CDR2 is SMNVEV (reference sequence). The CDR3 runs 14 residues. V dropped 3 bases and J dropped 2 bases, with 10 bases sitting between them. The chain employs TRBV27 and TRBJ1-2, with no clear D. Sequenced here: CD4+ T cells from peripheral blood mononuclear cells, sampled in the third trimester of pregnancy. The clonotype originates from a female donor with multiple sclerosis, enrolled in a pregnancy study. For the CDR3, the DNA is TGTGCCAGCAGTTTCGCAGGAAGGAACTATGGCTACACCTTC. This sequence encodes CASSFAGRNYGYTF.